The text below deals with one T cell receptor (beta chain). This clone's antigen is unknown. The sample holds no much larger clone one base away, and base qualities are not on file. Relative to germline, V is 1 base shorter and J is 2 bases shorter, with 14 bases between their ends. CDR1 LGHDT and CDR2 YNNKEL are derived from the germline V gene (reference sequence). Measured from the cysteine to the phenylalanine, the CDR3 is 16 residues long. Kept here is only the CDR3 DNA, which spans 48 bases and is read in frame from base 1. Per the publication, the time point label means: baseline before first vaccination. Vaccinee samples were obtained from the UK trials COV001 and COV002, which included a single-blind randomized controlled phase 2/3 trial of AZD1222 (ChAdOx1 nCoV-19) in healthy adults. For TCRbeta chain sequencing, PBMC samples were collected from trial participants at day 0 and at day 28 after the second dose.

The CDR3 regions of human TCRbeta chains were analyzed by immunosequencing. On the authors' methods: TCRs in the repertoires were compared against a reference library of SARS-CoV-2-specific TCRs that had been generated with the MIRA antigen-specificity platform. Breadth meant the fraction of unique TCRs that were SARS-CoV-2-associated, whereas depth meant the fraction of total T cells that were SARS-CoV-2-associated. Using the MIRA data, every spike-specific TCR was mapped to the spike region that the TCR reacted to and assigned to either a CD4 or a CD8 class. Log10-transformed breadth and depth values were compared by one-way ANOVA with Sidak's multiple comparisons tests. TCRdb obtained this table from immuneACCESS and retained in-frame rearrangements with V and J assigned. These tables miss some clones; where compared with another copy, unresolved V genes account for less than half of the shortfall, and the remainder is unexplained. For V, J and clone size, that table is used; D and trimming come from the DNA. Recorded for this sample are roughly 120,000 clones; about 85% of them occurred a single time. Around 6% of the sample comes from the top ten.

These data belong to a study of T cell responses to AZD1222 COVID-19 vaccine (dated by TCRdb to about 2021). Describing the broader study: AZD1222 recipients given second doses at about 4 weeks or at about 12 weeks were pooled, since spike-specific TCR depth and breadth were not found to differ between the two schedules. TCR sequencing covered 233 trial participants: 207 given two doses of AZD1222 and about 26 given two doses of MenACWY control vaccine. Trial participants were enrolled into age subgroups of 18-55, 56-69 and 70-plus years, which contained about 160, 30 and 59 TCR-sequenced participants, respectively. The full study reports these points: Reportedly, close to half of the unique spike-specific TCRs recognized epitopes lying outside the regions that are mutated in the B.1.351 and B.1.1.7 variants. Conclusions about previously exposed vaccinees are limited because only six or seven AZD1222 recipients were SARS-CoV-2 seropositive at baseline. In the small 56-69-year group, the increase in depth fell short of significance, most likely because of low power. Most participants were white British and females outnumbered males, and the authors suggested that clonal diversity may have been underestimated. A significant rise in spike-specific TCR breadth and depth was observed after two AZD1222 doses relative to day 0 and relative to MenACWY recipients. Because no day 14 peak-response samples were available, the repertoires could be characterized only after the peak T cell response. CD4 TCRs associated with the vaccine covered the entire spike protein, and the dominant responses were in regions 160-218 and 743-854.

This sequence uses TRBV3-1 (or the pseudogene TRBV3-2) and TRBJ1-2; too little of a D gene remains to name it. The sample in question was peripheral blood, obtained on day 0 of AZD1222 vaccination. The clonotype originates from an adult in good health. The DNA reads as follows: TGTGCCAGCAGCCAAGTGACGCACACCCGAAACTATGGCTACACCTTC. This is translated as CASSQVTHTRNYGYTF.